This T cell receptor beta chain came from a study of T-cell reconstitution after alpha-beta-depleted transplantation in children. Study observations and caveats: T-cell numbers and diversity one year post-transplant derived largely from freshly generated T cells. Day-60 TCRbeta diversity that was high in some patients was derived from surviving recipient T cells and thymic progenitors. Expanded graft clones numbering several hundred reportedly gave rise to alpha-beta T cells about two months after transplant.

From germline, CDR1 is SGHRS and CDR2 YFSETQ. Trimming removed 0 bases at V and 2 bases at J, with 12 bases between. This CDR3 has 17 amino acids. For TCRbeta, the library was prepared with unique molecular identifiers. In TCRdb, the PCR reads were re-called with MiXCR into one record per CDR3 protein. There are about 830,000 distinct CDR3 sequences in the sample; 15% to 20% occur only once, and just under 5% lies in the top ten. To note about this clonotype: The antigen remains unidentified.

The sequence came from a male patient younger than 18 who had a stem cell transplant for acute lymphoblastic leukemia, so the T cells may come from the graft donor. Sequencing used PBMCs, mostly from graft donor cells, obtained 360 days after TCRalphabeta/CD19-depleted stem cell transplant. This chain links TRBV5-1 with TRBJ2-6, with D possibly matching TRBD2 (5 bases). The CDR3 nucleotides are TGCGCCAGCAGCTTGGGGACGGGATTGACTGGGGCCAACGTCCTGACTTTC. Residues: CASSLGTGLTGANVLTF.